A selection of T cell receptor beta chains follows, all from one sample in a study of T cells in Graves' hyperthyroidism and ophthalmopathy. TCRdb re-called the multiplex PCR reads through MiXCR, storing one row per CDR3 protein. Of about 260,000 distinct CDR3 sequences listed, approximately 20% are singletons. The sequencing sample was made of blood. The receptor set was obtained from a man in his thirties or forties with Graves' ophthalmopathy. Each CDR3 is given with its conserved first and last residue. The order of the fields is clone size, D gene, V gene, J gene, CDR3 DNA, CDR3 protein. D genes are given only for firm matches. A clone size is listed for some rows: how often the clone was seen (once, few, many), or a class if it is expanded.

>.|TRBD2|TRBV5-1|TRBJ2-1
TGCGCCAGCAGGGGCCTAGCGGGTTCGTTAATTGAGCAGTTCTTC
CASRGLAGSLIEQFF
>.|.|TRBV11-3|TRBJ2-3
TGTGCCAGCAGCAAACAGGGAGATACGCAGTATTTT
CASSKQGDTQYF
>few|TRBD1|TRBV7-9|TRBJ2-2
TGTGCCAGCAGCTTCCCCACAGGGGCTGGGGGGGAGCTGTTTTTT
CASSFPTGAGGELFF
>.|.|TRBV10-1|TRBJ2-5
TGCGCCAGCAGTGAGTCGAGTTCATGGGACCAAGAGACCCAGTACTTC
CASSESSSWDQETQYF
>.|TRBD2|TRBV5-1|TRBJ2-2
TGCGCCAGCAGCCCCTTAGCGGGAGCCCCCTCCGGGGAGCTGTTTTTT
CASSPLAGAPSGELFF
>once|.|TRBV28|TRBJ1-1
TGTGCCAGCAGTTCGAGCGGGGCGGGCTGGGGCACTGAAGCTTTCTTT
CASSSSGAGWGTEAFF
>few|.|TRBV7-9|TRBJ2-7
TGTGCCAGCAGCTCACGGGGGAGCGACGAGCAGTACTTC
CASSSRGSDEQYF
>many|TRBD2|TRBV27|TRBJ2-7
TGTGCCAGCAGTTTTGGCGGGAGGTTCTCCTACGAGCAGTACTTC
CASSFGGRFSYEQYF
>.|TRBD1|TRBV27|TRBJ1-1
TGTGCCAGCAGTTTACAGGGCAGGGGGGGGACTGAAGCTTTCTTT
CASSLQGRGGTEAFF
>.|TRBD1|TRBV19|TRBJ1-5
TGTGCCAGTAGTATGGAGGACAGGGGATCCAACCAGCCCCAGCATTTT
CASSMEDRGSNQPQHF
>few|TRBD2|TRBV5-1|TRBJ2-7
TGCGCCAGCAGCTTGACTAGCGGGATTTTATACGAGCAGTACTTC
CASSLTSGILYEQYF
>.|.|TRBV7-2|TRBJ2-1
TGTGCCAGCAGCCCCAACCCGACCCGGTACAATGAGCAGTTCTTC
CASSPNPTRYNEQFF
>.|TRBD2|TRBV20-1|TRBJ2-5
TGCAGTGCTGGTACCGGGACTAGCGGGAGAGAGACCCAGTACTTC
CSAGTGTSGRETQYF
>.|TRBD2|TRBV7-2|TRBJ2-1
TGTGCCAGCAGCTCTCGGACTAGCGGGAGGGTGAATGAGCAGTTCTTC
CASSSRTSGRVNEQFF
>many|TRBD1|TRBV28|TRBJ1-1
TGTGCCAGCAAGACCCGGACAGGGAAGGGGGCCGAAGCTTTCTTT
CASKTRTGKGAEAFF
>many|TRBD1|TRBV28|TRBJ1-2
TGTGCCAGCAGTTCGACAGGGGTGCGGTATGGCTACACCTTC
CASSSTGVRYGYTF
>few|.|TRBV3-1|TRBJ1-6
TGTGCCAGCAGCCGGGCCTGGGGTGGAGGGGGAGATTCACCCCTCCACTTT
CASSRAWGGGGDSPLHF
>many|TRBD2|TRBV30|TRBJ2-1
TGTGCCTGGAGTCCACTAGCGGAGCCCAATGAGCAGTTCTTC
CAWSPLAEPNEQFF
>.|TRBD2|TRBV19|TRBJ2-2
TGTGCCAGTAGTCGGACTAGCGGGGACACCGGGGAGCTGTTTTTT
CASSRTSGDTGELFF
>many|TRBD2|TRBV9|TRBJ2-7
TGTGCCAGCAGCGTAGAAGCGGGAGGAGGCGAGCAGTACTTC
CASSVEAGGGEQYF
>.|.|TRBV29-1|TRBJ2-7
TGCAGCGTCGTACCTAATCCCGGGAGCGAGCAGTACTTC
CSVVPNPGSEQYF
>.|.|TRBV29-1|TRBJ2-7
TGCAGCGTCAGAAAGGGGATCTACGAGCAGTACTTC
CSVRKGIYEQYF
>.|.|TRBV11-3|TRBJ2-7
TGTGCCAGCAGCTCTATCCGGACCTACGAGCAGTACTTC
CASSSIRTYEQYF
>.|TRBD2|TRBV11-1|TRBJ2-7
TGTGCCAGCGGGACTAGCCAACACGAGCAGTACTTC
CASGTSQHEQYF
>.|TRBD1|TRBV29-1|TRBJ1-2
TGCAGCGCTGGACAGGGACAGGGCTACACCTTC
CSAGQGQGYTF
>.|TRBD2|TRBV27|TRBJ2-7
TGTGCCAGCACCCCGACTAGCGGGAATTGGGTGGAGCAGTACTTC
CASTPTSGNWVEQYF